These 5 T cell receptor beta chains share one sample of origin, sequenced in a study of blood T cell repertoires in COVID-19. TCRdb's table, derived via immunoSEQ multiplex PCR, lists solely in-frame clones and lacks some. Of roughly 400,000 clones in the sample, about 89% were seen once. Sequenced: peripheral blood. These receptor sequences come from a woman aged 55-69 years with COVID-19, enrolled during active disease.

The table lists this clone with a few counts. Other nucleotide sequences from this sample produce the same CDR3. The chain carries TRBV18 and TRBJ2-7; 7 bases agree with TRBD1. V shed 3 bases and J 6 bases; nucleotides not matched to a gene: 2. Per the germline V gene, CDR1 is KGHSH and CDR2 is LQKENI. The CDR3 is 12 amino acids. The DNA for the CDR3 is TGTGCCAGCTCACCCTCAGGGGGCGAGCAGTACTTC. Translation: CASSPSGGEQYF.

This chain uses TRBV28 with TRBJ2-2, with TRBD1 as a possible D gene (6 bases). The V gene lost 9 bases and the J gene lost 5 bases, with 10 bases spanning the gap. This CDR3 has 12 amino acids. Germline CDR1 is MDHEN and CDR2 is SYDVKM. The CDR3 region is CASKQGTGELFF. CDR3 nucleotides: TGTGCCAGTAAGCAGGGGACCGGGGAGCTGTTTTTT.

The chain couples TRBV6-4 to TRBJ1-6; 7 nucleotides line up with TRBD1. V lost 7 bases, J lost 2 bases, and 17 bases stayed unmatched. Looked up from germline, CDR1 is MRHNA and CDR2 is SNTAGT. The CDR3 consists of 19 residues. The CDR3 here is CASTWTPDVQGAYNSPLHF. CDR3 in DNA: TGTGCCAGCACCTGGACCCCGGACGTCCAGGGGGCCTATAATTCACCCCTCCACTTT.

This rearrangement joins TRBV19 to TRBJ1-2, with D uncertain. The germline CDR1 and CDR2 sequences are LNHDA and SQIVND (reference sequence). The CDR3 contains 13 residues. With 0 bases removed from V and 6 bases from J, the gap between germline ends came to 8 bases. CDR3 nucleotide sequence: TGTGCCAGTAGTATAGAACGGTTCCATGGCTACACCTTC. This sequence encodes CASSIERFHGYTF.

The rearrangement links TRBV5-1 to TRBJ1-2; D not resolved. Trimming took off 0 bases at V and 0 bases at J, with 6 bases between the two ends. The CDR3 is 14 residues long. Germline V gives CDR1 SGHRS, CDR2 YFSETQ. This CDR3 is CASSLAFTNYGYTF. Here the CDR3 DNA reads TGCGCCAGCAGCTTGGCGTTTACTAACTATGGCTACACCTTC.